Below are 19 T cell receptor beta chains sequenced from a single sample in a study of shared clonotypes between healthy human individuals. The repertoire was sequenced with immunoSEQ multiplex PCR; TCRdb's copy has only in-frame clones and lacks some. Among over a million clones listed, under 80% were seen once. Specimen: memory CD4+ T cells sorted from blood. Subset given: CD45RA-negative fraction. These receptors were taken from a man between 18 and 35 years old in good health.

The gene calls are TRBV15 and TRBJ1-6, with D maybe TRBD1 (5 bases). Germline lookup yields CDR1 LNHNV and CDR2 YYDKDF (reference sequence). The CDR3 runs to 14 residues. The V end was cut by 5 bases, the J end by 7 bases, with 12 bases between. The CDR3 coding sequence is TGTGCCACCAGCGGGCCGCGGGGGAATTCACCCCTCCACTTT. Protein sequence: CATSGPRGNSPLHF.

The chain couples TRBV9 to TRBJ1-1; D perhaps matches TRBD1 (5 bases). Germline V gene sequence: CDR1 SGDLS, CDR2 YYNGEE. Between the trimmed V and J ends, which lost 4 bases and 3 bases, there was a span of 10 bases. The CDR3 is 13 residues long. CDR3 amino acids: CASSPRQYTEAFF. The CDR3 DNA reads as TGTGCCAGCAGCCCGAGACAGTACACTGAAGCTTTCTTT.

The J gene is TRBJ1-2, the V gene TRBV6-4, with 9 bases aligning to TRBD1. The length of the CDR3 is 14 residues. From germline, CDR1 is MRHNA and CDR2 SNTAGT. Trimming removed 3 bases from V and 5 bases from J; junction bases left unmatched: 4. CDR3 in amino acids: CASSEGGQGYGYTF. Here the CDR3 DNA reads TGTGCCAGCAGTGAAGGGGGACAGGGTTATGGCTACACCTTC.

The chain joins TRBV27 to TRBJ2-3, with D perhaps matching TRBD2 (6 bases). Germline V gene data show CDR1 as MNHEY and CDR2 as SMNVEV (reference sequence). V gave up 3 bases and J gave up 0 bases, with 16 bases separating them. The CDR3 consists of 17 residues. CDR3 coding DNA: TGTGCCAGCAGTTTCCGCGGGCGGGGTGCGAGCACAGATACGCAGTATTTT. Translating gives CASSFRGRGASTDTQYF.

DNA of the CDR3: TGTGCCAGCAGCTTGGGCGGCGGGAGGGGTACAGATACGCAGTATTTT. It yields the protein CASSLGGGRGTDTQYF. The rearrangement uses TRBV5-5 and TRBJ2-3, with TRBD2 matching 9 bases. V lost 0 bases to trimming and J lost 3 bases; unmatched junction nucleotides: 5. The CDR3 extends over 16 amino acids. Looked up from germline, CDR1 is SGHKS and CDR2 is YYEKEE (reference sequence).

In DNA, the CDR3 is TGTGCCAGCAGCTGGGGACAGGGCTCTTACACCTTC. It translates to CASSWGQGSYTF. The V and J genes are TRBV7-9 and TRBJ1-2, with 9 bases that match TRBD1. CDR1 and CDR2 from the germline V gene are SEHNR and FQNEAQ (reference sequence). This CDR3 has 12 residues. After removal of 4 bases from V and 11 bases from J, the junction contained 5 bases not matched to a gene.

This chain's CDR3 is CASSPGGDMRIRQPQHF. DNA for the CDR3: TGTGCCAGTAGTCCGGGGGGGGATATGAGAATACGTCAGCCCCAGCATTTT. The rearrangement joins TRBV19 to TRBJ1-5, with a tentative D call TRBD1 (5 bases). V was shortened by 5 bases and J by 6 bases, with 23 bases between the two germline ends. Germline lookup yields CDR1 LNHDA and CDR2 SQIVND (reference sequence). CDR3 size: 17 residues.

Of note for this clone: One junction end disagrees with the germline gene, perhaps due to a read error. The rearrangement links TRBV7-7 to TRBJ2-7; 9 bases are a match to TRBD1. Germline V CDR1 and CDR2: SSHAT, FNYEAQ (reference sequence). CDR3 length: 16 amino acids. The CDR3 spells CASSLGPGTGNYEQYF. As DNA, the CDR3 is TGTGCTAGCAGCTTAGGACCCGGGACAGGGAACTACGAGCAGTACTTC.

To note about this clone: One end of the junction is discordant with germline, which a read error may explain. This sample also contains other DNA sequences that code for the same CDR3. The gene calls are TRBV30 and TRBJ2-1, with TRBD2 identical over 10 bases. CDR1 is GTSNPN, CDR2 SVGIG, per germline (reference sequence). The CDR3 runs 15 residues. DNA of the CDR3: TGTGCCTGGATCCCCCTAGCGGGGGTGGACAATGAGCAATTCTTC. As protein: CAWIPLAGVDNEQFF. Full variable domain (missing parts from reference TRBV30 and TRBJ2-1): SQTIHQWPATLVQPVGSPLSLECTVEGTSNPNLYWYRQAAGRGLQLLFYSVGIGQISSEVPQNLSASRPQDRQFILSSKKLLLSDSGFYLCAWIPLAGVDNEQFFGPGTRLTVL.

This clone was counted a few times. Other nucleotide sequences in the sample specify the same CDR3. This chain joins TRBV2 and TRBJ2-7; D is uncertain. The V gene's germline CDR1 is SNHLY and CDR2 FYNNEI. V shed 8 bases and J shed 3 bases, with 8 bases lying between them. The CDR3 is 11 amino acids. The chain's CDR3 is CASSNVYEQYF. The CDR3 bases are TGTGCCAGCTCCAACGTCTACGAGCAGTACTTC. Variable domain in full (rest from reference TRBV2 and TRBJ2-7): EPEVTQTPSHQVTQMGQEVILRCVPISNHLYFYWYRQILGQKVEFLVSFYNNEISEKSEIFDDQFSVERPDGSNFTLKIRSTKLEDSAMYFCASSNVYEQYFGPGTRLTVT.

The gene calls are TRBV29-1 and TRBJ1-1, with 11 bases matching TRBD1. V was clipped by 7 bases and J by 5 bases; unmatched bases: 6. The CDR3 totals 13 residues. Germline V gene lookup returns CDR1 SQVTM and CDR2 ANQGSEA. The CDR3 spells CSAGQGEGTEAFF. CDR3 in DNA: TGCAGCGCGGGACAGGGGGAGGGTACTGAAGCTTTCTTT.

The chain combines TRBV7-2 with TRBJ2-3, with TRBD1 matching 8 bases. CDR1 is SGHTA, CDR2 FQGNSA, per germline. The CDR3 is 16 amino acids. V lost 7 bases to trimming and J lost 1 base; unmatched junction nucleotides: 10. CDR3 sequence: CASTFRQGSGTDTQYF. CDR3 nucleotides: TGTGCCAGCACCTTTCGACAGGGGAGTGGCACAGATACGCAGTATTTT.

The J gene is TRBJ1-1, the V gene TRBV5-4; unclear D gene. The CDR3 contains 15 residues. Per germline, CDR1 SGHNT and CDR2 YYREEE (reference sequence). V dropped 4 bases and J dropped 0 bases, with 13 bases sitting between them. CDR3 DNA sequence: TGTGCCAGCAGCCTATACCGGGCTTTGAACACTGAAGCTTTCTTT. Its protein product is CASSLYRALNTEAFF.

This clone came up a few times. V is TRBV2 and J is TRBJ2-5; either TRBD1 or TRBD2 may supply D (6 bases each). The V and J ends lost 7 bases and 4 bases respectively, with 13 bases between them. This CDR3 contains 13 residues. Germline CDR1 is SNHLY and CDR2 is FYNNEI. CDR3 region: CASKRGLPETQYF. In DNA form, the CDR3 reads TGTGCCAGCAAACGGGGGCTACCAGAGACCCAGTACTTC.

This chain uses TRBV7-8 with TRBJ2-1, with D possibly matching TRBD2 (5 bases). With 1 base removed from V and 0 bases from J, the gap between germline ends came to 10 bases. This CDR3 region has 16 residues. Germline V CDR1 and CDR2: SGHVS, FQNEAQ. This CDR3 reads CASSLDASPSYNEQFF. The CDR3, as DNA: TGTGCCAGCAGCTTAGACGCTAGCCCCTCCTACAATGAGCAGTTCTTC.

The genes are TRBV7-2 and TRBJ2-1; possible D gene TRBD2, 5 bases. The CDR3 covers 14 residues. V shed 2 bases and J shed 6 bases, with 11 bases lying between them. Germline V gene data show CDR1 as SGHTA and CDR2 as FQGNSA. The CDR3 coding sequence is TGTGCCAGCAGCTTAATCGCGGAGGCCAATGAGCAGTTCTTC. It translates to CASSLIAEANEQFF.

V is TRBV29-1 and J is TRBJ2-1, with D perhaps matching TRBD1 or TRBD2 (5 bases each). The V gene lost 0 bases and the J gene lost 8 bases, with 17 bases spanning the gap. The CDR3 is 15 amino acids. CDR1 SQVTM and CDR2 ANQGSEA come from the germline V gene. Here the CDR3 reads CSVEDSASARDEQFF. CDR3 sequence (DNA): TGCAGCGTTGAAGATAGCGCTTCGGCCAGGGATGAGCAGTTCTTC.

The chain employs TRBV5-4 and TRBJ1-6; 7 bases are shared with TRBD1. The CDR3 totals 13 residues. The germline V gene encodes CDR1 SGHNT and CDR2 YYREEE (reference sequence). After removal of 9 bases from V and 8 bases from J, the junction contained 8 bases not matched to a gene. CDR3 sequence: CATSNQGDSPLHF. CDR3 DNA: TGTGCCACCAGTAATCAGGGGGATTCACCCCTCCACTTT.

The chain joins TRBV28 to TRBJ1-2; maybe TRBD1 (6 bases). The V end was cut by 4 bases, the J end by 5 bases, with 20 bases between. The CDR3 totals 16 residues. Germline CDR1 MDHEN, CDR2 SYDVKM. The CDR3 is CASSSDGQRQWYGYTF. CDR3 in DNA: TGTGCCAGCAGTTCTGACGGACAGCGACAGTGGTATGGCTACACCTTC.